One TCR beta chain is described in this entry. Antigen unknown. Primers: 60 Vbeta forward and 13 Jbeta reverse. Data came from immunoSEQ multiplex PCR; TCRdb stores just in-frame clones and leaves some out. The repertoire has tens of thousands of clones, about 71% of them found once; the top ten carry approximately 7.8%. This entry is derived from a study of cytomegalovirus exposure and HLA in healthy donors. V lost 6 bases and J 1 base, leaving 10 bases between the germline ends. This CDR3 has 13 amino acids. Germline-derived CDR1 and CDR2 are SGHAT and FQNNGV. Healthy individuals who donated bone marrow served as the donors. Findings and caveats of the study: Per published reports, the classifier diagnosed cytomegalovirus status with high specificity and sensitivity. A prior analysis recorded that most TCR beta V segments were productive about 90% or about 30% of the time. Analysis performed later showed TCR beta chains linked to HLA being more clonally expanded than equally common others.

The sample was PBMCs. This clonotype originated in a man in his fifties or sixties in good health and CMV-seropositive. The J gene is TRBJ2-7, the V gene TRBV11-2; D is unclear. CDR3 sequence: CASSRSQSYEQYF. The CDR3 nucleotides read TGTGCCAGCAGTCGGAGCCAATCCTACGAGCAGTACTTC. Filled out from reference TRBV11-2 and TRBJ2-7, the complete variable domain reads EAGVAQSPRYKIIEKRQSVAFWCNPISGHATLYWYQQILGQGPKLLIQFQNNGVVDDSQLPKDRFSAERLKGVDSTLKIQPAKLEDSAVYLCASSRSQSYEQYFGPGTRLTVT.